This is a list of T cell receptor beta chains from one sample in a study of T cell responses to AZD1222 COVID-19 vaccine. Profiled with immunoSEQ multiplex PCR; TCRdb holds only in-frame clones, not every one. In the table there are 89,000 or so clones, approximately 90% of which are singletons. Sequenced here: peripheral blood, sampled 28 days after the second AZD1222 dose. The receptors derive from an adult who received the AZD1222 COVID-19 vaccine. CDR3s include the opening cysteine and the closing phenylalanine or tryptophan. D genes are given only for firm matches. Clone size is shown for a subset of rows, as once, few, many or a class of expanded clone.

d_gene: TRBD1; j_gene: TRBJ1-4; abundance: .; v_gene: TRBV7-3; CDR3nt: TGTGCCAGCAGCTTTTGCAACCGGGACAGGGGAGATAATGAAAAACTGTTTTTT; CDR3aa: CASSFCNRDRGDNEKLFF
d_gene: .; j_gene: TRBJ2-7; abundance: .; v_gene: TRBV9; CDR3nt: TGTGCCAGCAACCGAGAGGGACTCCTAAACGAGCAGTACTTC; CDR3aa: CASNREGLLNEQYF
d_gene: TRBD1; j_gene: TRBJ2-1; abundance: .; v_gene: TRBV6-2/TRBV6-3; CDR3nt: TGTGCCAGCAGTTACTCGAGGCTTGGACAGGGGAACAATGAGCAGTTCTTC; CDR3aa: CASSYSRLGQGNNEQFF
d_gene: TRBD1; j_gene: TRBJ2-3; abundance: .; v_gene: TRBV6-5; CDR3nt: TGTGCCAGCAGTTTCACGCCGGGACAGGGCACAGATACGCAGTATTTT; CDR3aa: CASSFTPGQGTDTQYF
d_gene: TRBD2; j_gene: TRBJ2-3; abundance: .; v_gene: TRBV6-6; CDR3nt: TGTGCCAGCAGGATACTAGCGGGAGGGCCGGCTGATACGCAGTATTTT; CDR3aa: CASRILAGGPADTQYF
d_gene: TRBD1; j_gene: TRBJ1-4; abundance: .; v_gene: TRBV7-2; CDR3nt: TGTGCCAGCAGACAGGGGACAACTAATGAAAAACTGTTTTTT; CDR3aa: CASRQGTTNEKLFF
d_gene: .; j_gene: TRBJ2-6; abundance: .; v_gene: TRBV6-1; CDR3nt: TGTGCCAGCAGTGAAGACAACTCTGGGGCCAACGTCCTGACTTTC; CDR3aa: CASSEDNSGANVLTF
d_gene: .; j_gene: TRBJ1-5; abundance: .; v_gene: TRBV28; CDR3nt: TGTGCCAGCAGTTATAGCAATCAGCCCCAGCATTTT; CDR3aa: CASSYSNQPQHF
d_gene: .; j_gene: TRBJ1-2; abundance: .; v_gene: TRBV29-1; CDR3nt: TGCAGCGTTGTAGGCGTCAGCCGGTATGGCTACACCTTC; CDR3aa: CSVVGVSRYGYTF
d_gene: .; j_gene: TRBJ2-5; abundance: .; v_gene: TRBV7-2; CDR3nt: TGTGCCAGCAGCTTCGCAGAATACTATTATCAAGAGACCCAGTACTTC; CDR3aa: CASSFAEYYYQETQYF
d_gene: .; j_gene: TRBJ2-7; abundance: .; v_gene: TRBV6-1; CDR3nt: TGTGCCAGCAGTGAAGGGACCTACGAGCAGTACTTC; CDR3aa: CASSEGTYEQYF
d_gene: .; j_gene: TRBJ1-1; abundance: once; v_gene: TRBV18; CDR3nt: TGTGCCAGCTCGACAGATTTGAACACTGAAGCTTTCTTT; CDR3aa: CASSTDLNTEAFF
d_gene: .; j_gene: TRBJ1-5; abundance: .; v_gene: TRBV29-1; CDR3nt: TGCAGCGTTGAAGATGTCAGCGGCCAGCATTTT; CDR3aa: CSVEDVSGQHF
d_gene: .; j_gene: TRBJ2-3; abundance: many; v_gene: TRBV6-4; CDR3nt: TGTGCCAGCAGTGAGGGTAGCGCCACAGATACGCAGTATTTT; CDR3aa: CASSEGSATDTQYF
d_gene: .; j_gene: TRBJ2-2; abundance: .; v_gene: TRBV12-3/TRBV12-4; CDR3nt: TGTGCCAGCAGTTTGGGGGAAACCGGGGAGCTGTTTTTT; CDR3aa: CASSLGETGELFF
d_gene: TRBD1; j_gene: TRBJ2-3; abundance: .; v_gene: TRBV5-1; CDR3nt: TGCGCCAGCAGAACGACAGGGGGCGCAGTAGATACGCAGTATTTT; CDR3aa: CASRTTGGAVDTQYF
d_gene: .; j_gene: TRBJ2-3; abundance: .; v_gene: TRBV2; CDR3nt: TGTGCCAGCAGGGTCCGGACGCGGAGTACAGATACGCAGTATTTT; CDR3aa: CASRVRTRSTDTQYF
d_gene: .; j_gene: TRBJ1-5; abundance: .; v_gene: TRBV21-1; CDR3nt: TGTGCCAGCAGGTATCCGGACAGATCGAATCAGCCCCAGCATTTT; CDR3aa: CASRYPDRSNQPQHF
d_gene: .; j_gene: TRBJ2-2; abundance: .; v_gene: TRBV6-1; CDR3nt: TGTGCCAGCAGTGAACTAGTCGACACCGGGGAGCTGTTTTTT; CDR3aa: CASSELVDTGELFF
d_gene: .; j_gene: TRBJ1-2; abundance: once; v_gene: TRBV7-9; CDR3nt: TGTGCCAGCAGCCTCCCGGGGGTTGCCCACTTAGGCTACACCTTC; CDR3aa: CASSLPGVAHLGYTF
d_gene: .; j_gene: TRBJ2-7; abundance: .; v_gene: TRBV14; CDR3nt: TGTGCCAGCAGCCAACTCCTGAGGGGGGAGCAGTACTTC; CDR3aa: CASSQLLRGEQYF
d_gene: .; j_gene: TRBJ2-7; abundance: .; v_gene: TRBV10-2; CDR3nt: TGCGCCAGCAGTTTCTCTCAGACCTACGAGCAGTACTTC; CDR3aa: CASSFSQTYEQYF
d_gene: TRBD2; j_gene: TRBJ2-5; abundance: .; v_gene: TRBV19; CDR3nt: TGTGCCAGTACCCGAGGGACCGGGACTAGATCCACAGAGACCCAGTACTTC; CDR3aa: CASTRGTGTRSTETQYF
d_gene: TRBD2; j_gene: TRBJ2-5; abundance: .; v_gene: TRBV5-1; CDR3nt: TGCGCCAGCAGCTCCGGGTCGACTAGCGGGAGTGGGGAGACCCAGTACTTC; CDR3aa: CASSSGSTSGSGETQYF
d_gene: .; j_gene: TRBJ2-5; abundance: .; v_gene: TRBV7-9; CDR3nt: TGTGCCAGCAGCTTAGGCTGGGTCCAAGAGACCCAGTACTTC; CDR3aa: CASSLGWVQETQYF
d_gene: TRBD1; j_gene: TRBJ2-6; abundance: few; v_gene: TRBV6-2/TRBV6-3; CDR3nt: TGTGCCAGCAGTTTACCCGGACAGGGGCCCTCTGGGGCCAACGTCCTGACTTTC; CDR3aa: CASSLPGQGPSGANVLTF
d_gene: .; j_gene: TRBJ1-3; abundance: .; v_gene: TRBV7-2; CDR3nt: TGTGCCAGCAGCCCCCAGTTTGGAAACACCATATATTTT; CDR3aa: CASSPQFGNTIYF
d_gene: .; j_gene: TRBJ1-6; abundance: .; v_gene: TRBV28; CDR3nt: TGTGCCAGCACATTGGGGGGATTTATCAATTCACCCCTCCACTTT; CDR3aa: CASTLGGFINSPLHF
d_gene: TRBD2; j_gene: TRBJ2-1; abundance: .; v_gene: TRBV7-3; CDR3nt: TGTGCCAGCAGCTTACTAGTGCGGGAGGATCACAATGAGCAGTTCTTC; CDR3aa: CASSLLVREDHNEQFF
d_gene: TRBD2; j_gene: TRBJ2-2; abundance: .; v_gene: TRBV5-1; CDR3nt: TGCGCCAGCAGAACCTCTAGCGGGAAGAACGGGGAGCTGTTTTTT; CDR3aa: CASRTSSGKNGELFF
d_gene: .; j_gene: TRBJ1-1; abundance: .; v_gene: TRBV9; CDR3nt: TGTGCCAGCAGCACCTCGTCGGGGGCGGCTTTCTTT; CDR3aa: CASSTSSGAAFF
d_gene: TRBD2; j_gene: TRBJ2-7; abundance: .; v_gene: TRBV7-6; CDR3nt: TGTGCCAGCAGCTTCGGCACCCTTGGGACTAGCGGAACCTACGAGCAGTACTTC; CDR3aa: CASSFGTLGTSGTYEQYF
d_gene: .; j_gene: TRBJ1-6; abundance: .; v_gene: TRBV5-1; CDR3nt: TGCGCCAGCAGTCGAGGGGGCTCCTATAATTCACCCCTCCACTTT; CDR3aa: CASSRGGSYNSPLHF
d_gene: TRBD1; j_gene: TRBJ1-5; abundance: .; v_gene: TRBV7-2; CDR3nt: TGTGCCAGCAGACCTAGGACAGGGGCGATCAATCAGCCCCAGCATTTT; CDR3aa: CASRPRTGAINQPQHF
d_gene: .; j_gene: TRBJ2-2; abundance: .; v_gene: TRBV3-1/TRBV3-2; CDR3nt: TGTGCCAGCAGCCAAGTACTACGGTTTGGGAACACCGGGGAGCTGTTTTTT; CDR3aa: CASSQVLRFGNTGELFF
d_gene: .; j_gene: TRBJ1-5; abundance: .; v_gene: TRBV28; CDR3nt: TGTGCCAGCAGTCAAACGTGGGGGGATAGCAATCAGCCCCAGCATTTT; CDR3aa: CASSQTWGDSNQPQHF
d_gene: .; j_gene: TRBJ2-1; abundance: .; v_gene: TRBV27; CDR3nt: TGTGCCAGCAGTCCGACGGAAAAGGGGTTCTACAATGAGCAGTTCTTC; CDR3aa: CASSPTEKGFYNEQFF
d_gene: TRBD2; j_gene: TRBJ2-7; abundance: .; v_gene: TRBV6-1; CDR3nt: TGTGCCAGCGGTGCTATCGGGACTAGCGGTGATTACGAGCAGTACTTC; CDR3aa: CASGAIGTSGDYEQYF
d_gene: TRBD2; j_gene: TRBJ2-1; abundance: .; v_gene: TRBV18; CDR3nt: TGTGCCAGCTCATCCCCGTCTAGCGGAGCCTACAATGAGCAGTTCTTC; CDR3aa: CASSSPSSGAYNEQFF
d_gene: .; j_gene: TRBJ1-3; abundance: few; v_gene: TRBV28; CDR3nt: TGTGCCAGCACCCCCGGGGGGTCGGGAAACACCATATATTTT; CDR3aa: CASTPGGSGNTIYF
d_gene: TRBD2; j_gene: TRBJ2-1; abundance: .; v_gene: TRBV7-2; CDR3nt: TGTGCCAGCAGCTTAGCCGGGCAGGGTATCCTAGCGGGAATGAATGAGCAGTTCTTC; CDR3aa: CASSLAGQGILAGMNEQFF
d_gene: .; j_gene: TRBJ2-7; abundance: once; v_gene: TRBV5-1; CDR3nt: TGCGCCAGCAGCCCTAGCCCTGGGGAGATAGCCTACGAGCAGTACTTC; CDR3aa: CASSPSPGEIAYEQYF